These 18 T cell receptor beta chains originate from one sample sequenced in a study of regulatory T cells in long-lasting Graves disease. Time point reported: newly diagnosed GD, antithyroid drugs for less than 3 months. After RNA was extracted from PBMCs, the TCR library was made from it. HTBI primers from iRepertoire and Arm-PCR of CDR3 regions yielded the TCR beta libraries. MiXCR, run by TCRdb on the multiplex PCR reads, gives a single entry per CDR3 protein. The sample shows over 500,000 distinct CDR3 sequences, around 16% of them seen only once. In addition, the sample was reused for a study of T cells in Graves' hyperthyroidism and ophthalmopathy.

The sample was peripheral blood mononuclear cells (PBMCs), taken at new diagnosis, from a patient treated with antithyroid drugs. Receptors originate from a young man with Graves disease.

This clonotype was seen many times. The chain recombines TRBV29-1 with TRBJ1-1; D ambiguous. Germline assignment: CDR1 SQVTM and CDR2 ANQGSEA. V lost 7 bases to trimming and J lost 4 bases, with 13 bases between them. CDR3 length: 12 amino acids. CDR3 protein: CSARALSTEAFF. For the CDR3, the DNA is TGCAGCGCCCGGGCGCTAAGCACTGAAGCTTTCTTT.

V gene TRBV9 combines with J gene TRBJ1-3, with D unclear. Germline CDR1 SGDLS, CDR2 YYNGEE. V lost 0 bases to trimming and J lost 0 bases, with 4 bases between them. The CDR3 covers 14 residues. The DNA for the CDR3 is TGTGCCAGCAGCGTAGAAAGCTCTGGAAACACCATATATTTT. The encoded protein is CASSVESSGNTIYF.

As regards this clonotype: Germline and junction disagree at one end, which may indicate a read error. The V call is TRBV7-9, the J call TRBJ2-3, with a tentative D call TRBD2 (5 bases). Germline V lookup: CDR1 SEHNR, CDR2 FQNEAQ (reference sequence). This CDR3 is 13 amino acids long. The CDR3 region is CASSLSASGTRYF. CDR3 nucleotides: TGTGCCAGCAGCCTTAGCGCCTCGGGTACGCGGTATTTT.

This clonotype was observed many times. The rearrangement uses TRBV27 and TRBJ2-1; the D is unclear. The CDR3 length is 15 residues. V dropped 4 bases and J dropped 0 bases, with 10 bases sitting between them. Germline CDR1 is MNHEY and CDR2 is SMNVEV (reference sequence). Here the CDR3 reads CASSSPVSSYNEQFF. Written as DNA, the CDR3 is TGTGCCAGCAGTTCCCCGGTGAGCTCCTACAATGAGCAGTTCTTC.

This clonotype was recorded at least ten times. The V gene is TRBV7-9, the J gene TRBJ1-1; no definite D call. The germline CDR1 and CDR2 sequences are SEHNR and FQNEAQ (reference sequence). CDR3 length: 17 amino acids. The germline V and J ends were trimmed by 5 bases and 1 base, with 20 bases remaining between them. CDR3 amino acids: CASSLHGLSAENTEAFF. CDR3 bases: TGTGCCAGCAGCCTCCATGGGCTATCAGCGGAGAACACTGAAGCTTTCTTT.

As DNA, the CDR3 is TGTGCCAGCAGCCAAGGGCTGGCTAGCGGGCTCAATGAGCAGTTCTTC. This gives the protein CASSQGLASGLNEQFF. The chain carries TRBV4-2 and TRBJ2-1, with 8 bases fitting TRBD2. V shed 1 base and J 6 bases; nucleotides not matched to a gene: 8. Germline V lookup: CDR1 LGHNA, CDR2 YNFKEQ. CDR3 length: 16 amino acids.

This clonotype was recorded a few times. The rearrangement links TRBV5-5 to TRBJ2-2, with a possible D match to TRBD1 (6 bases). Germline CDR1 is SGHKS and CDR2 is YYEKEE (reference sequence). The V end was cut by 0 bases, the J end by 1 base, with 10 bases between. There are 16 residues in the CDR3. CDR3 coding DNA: TGTGCCAGCAGCTTGGTGGACAGAGAGAACACCGGGGAGCTGTTTTTT. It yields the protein CASSLVDRENTGELFF.

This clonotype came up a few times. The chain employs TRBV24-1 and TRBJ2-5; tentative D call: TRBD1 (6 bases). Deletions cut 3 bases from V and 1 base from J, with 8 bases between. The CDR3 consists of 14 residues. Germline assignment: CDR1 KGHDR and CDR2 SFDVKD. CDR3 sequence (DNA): TGTGCCACCAGTGATGACAGGATCCAAGAGACCCAGTACTTC. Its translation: CATSDDRIQETQYF.

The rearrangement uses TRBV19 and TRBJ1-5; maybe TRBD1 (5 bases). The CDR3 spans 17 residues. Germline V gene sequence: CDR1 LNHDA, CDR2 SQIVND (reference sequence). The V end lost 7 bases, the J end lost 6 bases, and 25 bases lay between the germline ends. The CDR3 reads CASTTAAIAGRVQPQHF. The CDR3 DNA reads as TGTGCCAGTACGACGGCCGCGATCGCAGGGAGAGTTCAGCCCCAGCATTTT. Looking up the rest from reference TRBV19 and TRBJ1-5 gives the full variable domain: DGGITQSPKYLFRKEGQNVTLSCEQNLNHDAMYWYRQDPGQGLRLIYYSQIVNDFQKGDIAEGYSVSREKKESFPLTVTSAQKNPTAFYLCASTTAAIAGRVQPQHFGDGTRLSIL.

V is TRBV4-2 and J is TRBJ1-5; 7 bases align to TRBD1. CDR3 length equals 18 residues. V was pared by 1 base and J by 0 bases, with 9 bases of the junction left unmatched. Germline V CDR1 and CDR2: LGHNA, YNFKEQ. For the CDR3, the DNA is TGTGCCAGCAGCCAAGCTAGGGACAGAGAGGATAGCAATCAGCCCCAGCATTTT. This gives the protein CASSQARDREDSNQPQHF.

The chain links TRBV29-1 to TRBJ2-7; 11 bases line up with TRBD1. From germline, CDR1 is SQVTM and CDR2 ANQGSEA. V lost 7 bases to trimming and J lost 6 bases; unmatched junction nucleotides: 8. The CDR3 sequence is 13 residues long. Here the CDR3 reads CSARTGGPGEQYF. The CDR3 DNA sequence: TGCAGCGCCAGGACAGGGGGCCCCGGCGAGCAGTACTTC.

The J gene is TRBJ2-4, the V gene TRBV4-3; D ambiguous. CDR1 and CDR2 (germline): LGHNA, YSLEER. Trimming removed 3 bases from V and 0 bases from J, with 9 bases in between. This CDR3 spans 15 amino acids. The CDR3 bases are TGCGCCAGCAGCCAGGTTACGAGAGCCAAAAACATTCAGTACTTC. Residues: CASSQVTRAKNIQYF.

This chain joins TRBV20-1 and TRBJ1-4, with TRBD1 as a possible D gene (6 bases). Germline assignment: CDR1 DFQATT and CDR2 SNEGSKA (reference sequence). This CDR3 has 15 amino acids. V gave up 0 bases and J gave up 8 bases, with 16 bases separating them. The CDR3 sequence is CSARDLWGAGEKLFF. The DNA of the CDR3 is TGCAGTGCTAGAGATCTCTGGGGGGCTGGGGAAAAACTGTTTTTT.

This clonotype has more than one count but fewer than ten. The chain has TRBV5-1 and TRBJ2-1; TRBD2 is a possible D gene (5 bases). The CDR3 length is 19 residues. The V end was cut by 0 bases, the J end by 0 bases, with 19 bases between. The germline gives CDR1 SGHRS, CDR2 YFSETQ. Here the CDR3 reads CASSLAKPGVRSSYNEQFF. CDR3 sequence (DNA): TGCGCCAGCAGCTTGGCCAAGCCCGGGGTCAGAAGCTCCTACAATGAGCAGTTCTTC. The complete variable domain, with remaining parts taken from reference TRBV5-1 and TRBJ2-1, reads KAGVTQTPRYLIKTRGQQVTLSCSPISGHRSVSWYQQTPGQGLQFLFEYFSETQRNKGNFPGRFSGRQFSNSRSEMNVSTLELGDSALYLCASSLAKPGVRSSYNEQFFGPGTRLTVL.

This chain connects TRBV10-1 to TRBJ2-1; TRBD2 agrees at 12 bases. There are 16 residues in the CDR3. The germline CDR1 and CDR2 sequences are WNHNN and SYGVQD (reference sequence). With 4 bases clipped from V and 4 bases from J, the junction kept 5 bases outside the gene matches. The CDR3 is CASSAWTSGAYNEQFF. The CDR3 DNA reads TGCGCCAGCAGTGCCTGGACTAGCGGGGCTTACAATGAGCAGTTCTTC.

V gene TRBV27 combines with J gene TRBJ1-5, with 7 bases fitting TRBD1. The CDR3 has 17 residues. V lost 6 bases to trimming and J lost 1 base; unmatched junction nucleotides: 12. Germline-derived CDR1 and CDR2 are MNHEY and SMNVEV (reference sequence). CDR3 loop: CASSQRGIRGSNQPQHF. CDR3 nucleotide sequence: TGTGCCAGCAGCCAGAGGGGGATCAGGGGGAGCAATCAGCCCCAGCATTTT.

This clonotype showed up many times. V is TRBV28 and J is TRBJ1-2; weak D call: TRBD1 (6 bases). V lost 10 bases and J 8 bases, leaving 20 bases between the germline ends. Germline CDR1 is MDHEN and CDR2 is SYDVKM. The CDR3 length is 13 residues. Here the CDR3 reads CATRLGGANGYTF. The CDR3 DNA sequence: TGTGCCACGCGACTAGGGGGGGCGAACGGCTACACCTTC.

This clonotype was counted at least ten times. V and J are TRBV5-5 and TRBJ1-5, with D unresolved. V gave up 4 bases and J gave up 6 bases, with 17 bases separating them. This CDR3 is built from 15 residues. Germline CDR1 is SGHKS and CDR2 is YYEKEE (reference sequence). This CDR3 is CASSPTGGIGQPQHF. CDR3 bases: TGTGCCAGCAGCCCCACTGGCGGGATAGGTCAGCCCCAGCATTTT.